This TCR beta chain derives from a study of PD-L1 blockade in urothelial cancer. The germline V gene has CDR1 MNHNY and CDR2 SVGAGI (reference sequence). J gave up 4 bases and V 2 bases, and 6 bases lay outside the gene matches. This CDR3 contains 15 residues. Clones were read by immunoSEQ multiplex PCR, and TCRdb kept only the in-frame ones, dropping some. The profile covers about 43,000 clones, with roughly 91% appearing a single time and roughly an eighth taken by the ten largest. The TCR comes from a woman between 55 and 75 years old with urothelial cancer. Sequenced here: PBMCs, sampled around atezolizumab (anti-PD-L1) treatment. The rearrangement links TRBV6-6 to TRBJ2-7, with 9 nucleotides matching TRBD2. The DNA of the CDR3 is TGTGCCAGCAGTTACGGGGCGGGAGGGCCTTACGAGCAGTACTTC. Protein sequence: CASSYGAGGPYEQYF.